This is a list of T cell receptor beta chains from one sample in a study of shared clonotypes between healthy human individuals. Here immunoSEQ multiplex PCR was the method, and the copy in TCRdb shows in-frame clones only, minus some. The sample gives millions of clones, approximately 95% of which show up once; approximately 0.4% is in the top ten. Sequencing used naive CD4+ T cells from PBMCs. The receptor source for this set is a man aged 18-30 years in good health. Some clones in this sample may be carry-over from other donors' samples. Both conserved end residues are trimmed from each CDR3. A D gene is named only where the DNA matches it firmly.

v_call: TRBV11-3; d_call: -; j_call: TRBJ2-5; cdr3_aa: ASSLGQSFFGEETQY
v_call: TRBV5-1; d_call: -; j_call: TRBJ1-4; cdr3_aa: ASTPGGGNEKLF
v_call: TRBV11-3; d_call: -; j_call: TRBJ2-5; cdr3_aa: ASSLGGAQETQY
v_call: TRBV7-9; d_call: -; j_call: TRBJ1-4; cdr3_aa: ASSPSGVEKLF
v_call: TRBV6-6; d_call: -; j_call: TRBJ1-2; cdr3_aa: ASSQDSNYGYT
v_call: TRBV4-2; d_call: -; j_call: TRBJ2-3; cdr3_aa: ASSQRTNEATDTQY
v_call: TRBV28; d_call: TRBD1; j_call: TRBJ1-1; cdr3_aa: ASSFRGTGMNTEAF
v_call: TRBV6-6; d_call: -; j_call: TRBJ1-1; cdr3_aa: ASSYSWRETEAF
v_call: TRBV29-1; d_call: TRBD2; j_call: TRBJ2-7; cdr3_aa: SYSGSSYEQY
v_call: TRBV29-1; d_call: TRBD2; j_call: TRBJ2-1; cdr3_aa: SVEGLAGKVNEQF
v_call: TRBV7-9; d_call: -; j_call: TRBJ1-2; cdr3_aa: ASSYDPNYGYT
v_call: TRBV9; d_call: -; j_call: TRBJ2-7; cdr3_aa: ASSADAYEQY
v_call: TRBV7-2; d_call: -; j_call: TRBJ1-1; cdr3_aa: ASTIDRSTEAF
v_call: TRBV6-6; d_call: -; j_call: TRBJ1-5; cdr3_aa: ASSNTGKDQPQH
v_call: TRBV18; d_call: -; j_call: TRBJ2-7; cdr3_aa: ASSPPISYEQY
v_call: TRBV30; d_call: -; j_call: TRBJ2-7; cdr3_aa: AWSAYYEQY
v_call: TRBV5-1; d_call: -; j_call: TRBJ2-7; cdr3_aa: ASSPTWGGGLSYEQY
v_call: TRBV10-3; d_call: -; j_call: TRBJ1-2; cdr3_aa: AISDHRAPYGYT
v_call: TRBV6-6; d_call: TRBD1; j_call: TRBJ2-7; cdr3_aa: ASSVQGAHISEQY
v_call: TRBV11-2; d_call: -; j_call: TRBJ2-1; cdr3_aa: ASSLRRESSYNEQF
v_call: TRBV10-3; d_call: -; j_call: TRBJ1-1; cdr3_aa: AISTGNTEAF
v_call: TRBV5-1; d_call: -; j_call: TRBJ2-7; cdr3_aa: ASSLSSSYEQY
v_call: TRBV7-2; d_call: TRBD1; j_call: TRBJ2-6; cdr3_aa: ASSGTGSGANVLT
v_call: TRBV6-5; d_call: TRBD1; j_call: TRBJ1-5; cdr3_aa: AGGTGEQPQH
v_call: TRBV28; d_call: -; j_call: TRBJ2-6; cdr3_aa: ASSSQGSGANVLT
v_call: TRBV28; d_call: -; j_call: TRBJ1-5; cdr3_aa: ATERYNTLVEPQH
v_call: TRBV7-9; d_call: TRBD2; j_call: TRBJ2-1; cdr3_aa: ASPRLAGGPNEQF
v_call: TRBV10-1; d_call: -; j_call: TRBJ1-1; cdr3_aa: ASSDPSTEAF
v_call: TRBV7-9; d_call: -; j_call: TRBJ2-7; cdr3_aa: ASSFLRGYEQY
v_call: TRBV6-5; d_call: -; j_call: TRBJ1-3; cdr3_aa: ASRRGHFGNTIY
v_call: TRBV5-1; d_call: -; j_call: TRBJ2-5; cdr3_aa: ASSLESETQY
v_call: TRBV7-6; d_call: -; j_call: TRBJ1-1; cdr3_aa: ASSSLKGRPEAF
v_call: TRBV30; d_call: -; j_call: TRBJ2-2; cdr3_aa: AWSSWFVGTNTGELF
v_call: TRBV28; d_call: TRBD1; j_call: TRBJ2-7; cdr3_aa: ASSYPGQGAPYEQY
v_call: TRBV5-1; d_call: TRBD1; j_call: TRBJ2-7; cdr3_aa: ASSPWGQGDLIEEQY
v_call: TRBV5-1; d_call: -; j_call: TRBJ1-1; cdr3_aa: ASSVGENTEAF
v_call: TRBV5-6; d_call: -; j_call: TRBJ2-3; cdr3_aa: ASSAVRPDTQY
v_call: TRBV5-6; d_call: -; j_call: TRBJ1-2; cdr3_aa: ASSLKARVGT
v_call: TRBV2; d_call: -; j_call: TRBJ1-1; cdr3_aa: ASSGELNTEAF
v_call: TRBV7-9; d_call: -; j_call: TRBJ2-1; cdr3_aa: ASGSAYNEQF
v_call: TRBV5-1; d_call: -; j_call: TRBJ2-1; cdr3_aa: ASSQGLGNEQF
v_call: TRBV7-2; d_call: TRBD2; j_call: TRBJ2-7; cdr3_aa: ASSLGSLAASYEQY